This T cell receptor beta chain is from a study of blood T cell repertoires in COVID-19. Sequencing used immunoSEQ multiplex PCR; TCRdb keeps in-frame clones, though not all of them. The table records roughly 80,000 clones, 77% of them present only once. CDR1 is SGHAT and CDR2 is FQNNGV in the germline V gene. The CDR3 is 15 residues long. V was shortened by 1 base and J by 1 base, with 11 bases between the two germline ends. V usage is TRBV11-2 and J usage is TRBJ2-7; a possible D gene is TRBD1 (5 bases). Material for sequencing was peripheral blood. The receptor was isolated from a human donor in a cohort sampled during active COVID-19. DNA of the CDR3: TGTGCCAGCAGCTTAGTGCCCCGACAGTCCTACGAGCAGTACTTC. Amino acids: CASSLVPRQSYEQYF.